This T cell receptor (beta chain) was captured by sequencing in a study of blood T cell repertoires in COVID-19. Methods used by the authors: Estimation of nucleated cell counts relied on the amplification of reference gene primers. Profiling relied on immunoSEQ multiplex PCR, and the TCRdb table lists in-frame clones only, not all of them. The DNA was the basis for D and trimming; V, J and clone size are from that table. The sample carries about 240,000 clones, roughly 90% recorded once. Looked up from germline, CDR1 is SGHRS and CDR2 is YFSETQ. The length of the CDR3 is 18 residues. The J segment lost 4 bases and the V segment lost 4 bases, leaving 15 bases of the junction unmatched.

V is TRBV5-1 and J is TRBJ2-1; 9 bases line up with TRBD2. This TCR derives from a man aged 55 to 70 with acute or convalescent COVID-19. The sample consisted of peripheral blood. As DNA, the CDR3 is TGCGCCAGCAGCCCCCAGGGGGTAGCGGGAGTTGGGTACAATGAGCAGTTCTTC. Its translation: CASSPQGVAGVGYNEQFF.